This entry concerns a single T cell receptor (beta chain). The antigen is undetermined. Germline V lookup: CDR1 SGHTA, CDR2 FQGNSA. V lost 1 base to trimming and J lost 8 bases; unmatched junction nucleotides: 13. The CDR3 is 16 amino acids. This record comes from a study of T cells after yellow fever vaccination. Study as a whole: SMART-Seq v4 Ultra Low Input prepared libraries from low-cell fractions. General study findings and limits: Post-booster repertoires again held most primary-vaccination clones (roughly 96% CD4, about 88% CD8). FACS-sorted repertoires could harbor abundant contaminating bulk-population clonotypes.

A universal primer site and UMIs were added as TCR cDNA was made by 5'RACE template switching. One entry per CDR3 protein, called by TCRdb with MiXCR from the 5' RACE reads. The data hold about 160,000 distinct CDR3 sequences, with around 7.2% observed a single time. The chain employs TRBV7-2 and TRBJ1-1, with TRBD1 matching 7 bases. This receptor was taken from a man aged 18 to 30 who received the YFV17D yellow fever vaccine. The sample was CD4+ T cells sorted from PBMCs, taken less than 6 days after the first yellow fever vaccination. The CDR3 here is CASSLGTGPKQGEAFF. The DNA for the CDR3 is TGTGCCAGCAGCTTAGGGACAGGCCCTAAACAGGGCGAAGCTTTCTTT.